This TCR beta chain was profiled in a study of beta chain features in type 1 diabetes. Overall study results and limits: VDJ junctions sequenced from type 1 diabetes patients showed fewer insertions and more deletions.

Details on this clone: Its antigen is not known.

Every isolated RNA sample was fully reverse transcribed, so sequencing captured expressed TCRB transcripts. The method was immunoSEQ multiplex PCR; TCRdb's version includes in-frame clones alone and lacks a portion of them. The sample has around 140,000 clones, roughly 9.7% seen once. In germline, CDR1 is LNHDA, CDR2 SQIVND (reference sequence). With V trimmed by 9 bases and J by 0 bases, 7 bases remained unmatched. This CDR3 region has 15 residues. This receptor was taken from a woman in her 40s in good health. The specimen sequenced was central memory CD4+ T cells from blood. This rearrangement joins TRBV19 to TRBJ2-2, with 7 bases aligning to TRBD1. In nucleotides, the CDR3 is TGTGCCAGCAGACAGGGCGACACGAACACCGGGGAGCTGTTTTTT. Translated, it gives CASRQGDTNTGELFF.